Listed below are T cell receptor beta chains from one sample, sequenced in a study of OX40 agonist ivuxolimab in advanced cancers. The data were produced by immunoSEQ multiplex PCR, yet TCRdb's version contains in-frame clones alone and is incomplete. In the table there are about 60,000 clones, 75% to 95% of which are singletons. The specimen comprised CD4+ or CD8+ T cells sorted from blood, sampled in a trial of the OX40 agonist ivuxolimab. Receptor source: an adult with an advanced solid tumor such as melanoma, head and neck, liver or kidney cancer. Both conserved end residues are part of each CDR3. The D gene is left open where the match is weak. Clone size is given for some rows only: seen once, a few or many times, or a class if the clone is expanded.

TRBJ1-5	NA	TRBV6-6	NA	TGTGCCAGCACTCCTCCTGGGGGCAACAATCAGCCCCAGCATTTT	CASTPPGGNNQPQHF
TRBJ1-2	NA	TRBV7-2	TRBD1	TGTGCCAGCAGCCAAGAGGGACAGGGAAAGTTTGGCTACACCTTC	CASSQEGQGKFGYTF
TRBJ2-5	once	TRBV12-5	TRBD2	TGTGCTAGTAAGCGGGAGGGGGTAGAGACCCAGTACTTC	CASKREGVETQYF
TRBJ2-7	once	TRBV27	TRBD2	TGTGCCAGCAGTTTACGGCAACTAGCGGGAGTCTCCTACGAGCAGTACTTC	CASSLRQLAGVSYEQYF
TRBJ1-6	NA	TRBV6-5	NA	TGTGCCAGCACTTCTACCGGGATCGCTAATTCACCCCTCCACTTT	CASTSTGIANSPLHF
TRBJ2-1	once	TRBV28	NA	TGTGCCAGCAGTCGAAGACAGGTCAATGAGCAGTTCTTC	CASSRRQVNEQFF
TRBJ2-7	NA	TRBV28	NA	TGTGCCACCGGCTTTTACGAGCAGTACTTC	CATGFYEQYF
TRBJ2-5	NA	TRBV7-9	TRBD2	TGTGCCAGCAGGTCCGGGACTATACAAGAGACCCAGTACTTC	CASRSGTIQETQYF
TRBJ2-5	NA	TRBV11-1	NA	TGTGCCAGCAGTTCCGGGACACTGGAGACCCAGTACTTC	CASSSGTLETQYF
TRBJ2-7	NA	TRBV28	NA	TGTGCCAGCAGCTCTAGCTCCTACGAGCAGTACTTC	CASSSSSYEQYF
TRBJ2-5	once	TRBV11-2	TRBD2	TGTGCCAGCAGCACGGGGACTAGCGGAGCACAAGAGACCCAGTACTTC	CASSTGTSGAQETQYF
TRBJ1-2	NA	TRBV27	NA	TGTGCCAGCGGCAATGGGTGGGGCTACACCTTC	CASGNGWGYTF
TRBJ2-7	NA	TRBV5-4	NA	TGTGCCAGCAGCTTGGCTCAGGACGGCCTTTCCTACGAGCAGTACTTC	CASSLAQDGLSYEQYF
TRBJ1-1	NA	TRBV25-1	NA	TGTGCCAGCAGTGAAGGGGAAGGGAACACTGAAGCTTTCTTT	CASSEGEGNTEAFF
TRBJ1-5	NA	TRBV7-2	NA	TGTGCCAGCAGCTTCGGGCGGGGGAATCAGCCCCAGCATTTT	CASSFGRGNQPQHF
TRBJ1-6	NA	TRBV6-5	TRBD1	TGTGCCAGCAGTTACGCCTACAGGGGGAGTTCACCCCTCCACTTT	CASSYAYRGSSPLHF
TRBJ1-2	NA	TRBV11-3	NA	TGTGCCAGCAGCTTTGCAACCTATGGCTACACCTTC	CASSFATYGYTF
TRBJ2-7	few	TRBV11-3	NA	TGTGCCAGCAGCTTAGGGTATTCCTACGAGCAGTACTTC	CASSLGYSYEQYF
TRBJ2-7	NA	TRBV5-6	NA	TGTGCCAGCAGCTTGGTCGCTGGGTCCGGGGAGCAGTACTTC	CASSLVAGSGEQYF
TRBJ2-5	NA	TRBV5-1	TRBD1	TGCGCCAGCAGCTCAAAACCCGGGACAGAGAAAGAGACCCAGTACTTC	CASSSKPGTEKETQYF
TRBJ2-7	NA	TRBV5-6	NA	TGTGCCAGCAGCCGCACGGGGCGGGACTACGAGCAGTACTTC	CASSRTGRDYEQYF
TRBJ2-1	NA	TRBV18	NA	TGTGCCAGCTCACCACCTAGCCGGGTCCCCAATGAGCAGTTCTTC	CASSPPSRVPNEQFF
TRBJ1-6	NA	TRBV7-8	NA	TGTGCCAGCAGCTTAAATTCTGAGAGGTTTTTCTCACCCCTCCACTTT	CASSLNSERFFSPLHF
TRBJ1-2	NA	TRBV6-1	NA	TGTGCCAGCAGTGGTTCGGGGGCTAACTATGGCTACACCTTC	CASSGSGANYGYTF
TRBJ2-3	once	TRBV7-3	TRBD2	TGTGCCAGCAGCTTAATGGCGGGGCGGGAGGGTGCAGATACGCAGTATTTT	CASSLMAGREGADTQYF
TRBJ1-6	NA	TRBV20-1	NA	TGCAGTGCTAGAGGGGCTTCACCCCTCCACTTT	CSARGASPLHF
TRBJ1-1	many	TRBV27	NA	TGTGCCAGCACCCTTAGCCTGAACACTGAAGCTTTCTTT	CASTLSLNTEAFF
TRBJ2-2	few	TRBV10-1	NA	TGCGCCAGCAGTGAGAATACGAACACCGGGGAGCTGTTTTTT	CASSENTNTGELFF
TRBJ1-3	NA	TRBV9	NA	TGTGCCAGCAGCGAAAATGTGGGGTCTGGAAACACCATATATTTT	CASSENVGSGNTIYF
TRBJ2-7	NA	TRBV7-2	NA	TGTGCCAGCAGCAGGACAGCTTCCACCTACGAGCAGTACTTC	CASSRTASTYEQYF
TRBJ1-5	NA	TRBV9	NA	TGTGCCAGCAGCGGAGACGCAAGCAATCAGCCCCAGCATTTT	CASSGDASNQPQHF
TRBJ2-2	once	TRBV4-2	NA	TGTGCCAGCAGCCAAGGGGTGTTTACCGGGGAGCTGTTTTTT	CASSQGVFTGELFF
TRBJ2-7	once	TRBV10-3	TRBD1	TGTGCCACACACGACTTTGGTGTGGGACAGGGTTTCTACGAGCAGTACTTC	CATHDFGVGQGFYEQYF
TRBJ1-1	NA	TRBV2	NA	TGTGCCAGCAGTGGGGGAAGGTGGAACACTGAAGCTTTCTTT	CASSGGRWNTEAFF
TRBJ1-3	NA	TRBV5-6	NA	TGTGCCAGCAGCCCGCAGACGACGCAAGGAAACACCATATATTTT	CASSPQTTQGNTIYF
TRBJ2-1	NA	TRBV9	NA	TGTGCCAGCAGCGTAGCTACGAGGATGAATGAGCAGTTCTTC	CASSVATRMNEQFF
TRBJ2-7	NA	TRBV11-2	NA	TGTGCCAGCAGCTTAGATCTTGTCCGATACGAGCAGTACTTC	CASSLDLVRYEQYF
TRBJ2-3	NA	TRBV4-1	TRBD2	TGCGCCAGCAGCCAAGGACTAGCGGGAGGAAGCACAGATACGCAGTATTTT	CASSQGLAGGSTDTQYF
TRBJ2-7	NA	TRBV25-1	NA	TGTGCCAGCAGTGAATATACAAAGCCCTACGAGCAGTACTTC	CASSEYTKPYEQYF
TRBJ2-7	NA	TRBV5-1	TRBD1	TGCGCCAGCAGCACCCGACAGGGGAGCTACGAGCAGTACTTC	CASSTRQGSYEQYF
TRBJ2-1	NA	TRBV28	NA	TGTGCCAGCAGTTTCCGCACCCCAAATGAGCAGTTCTTC	CASSFRTPNEQFF
TRBJ2-1	once	TRBV7-9	NA	TGTGCCAGCAGCTTGGGGGCAGGGCGGAATGAGCAGTTCTTC	CASSLGAGRNEQFF